One and the same sample provided the 8 T cell receptor beta chains below, sequenced in a study of cytomegalovirus exposure and HLA in healthy donors. Sequenced by immunoSEQ multiplex PCR; TCRdb stores in-frame clones only, minus some. This sample has around 60,000 clones; roughly 95% occur once, and the top ten carry 1.2%. The source material was PBMCs. Source of these receptors: a woman younger than 35 in good health and CMV-seronegative.

The chain links TRBV7-2 to TRBJ2-2; no clear D. V was trimmed by 3 bases and J by 6 bases, leaving 8 bases between them. The CDR3 has 13 residues. CDR1 and CDR2 (germline): SGHTA, FQGNSA. CDR3 residues: CASSFPGSGELFF. CDR3 DNA: TGTGCCAGCAGCTTCCCAGGTTCCGGGGAGCTGTTTTTT. Full variable domain (outside the CDR3, taken from reference TRBV7-2 and TRBJ2-2): GAGVSQSPSNKVTEKGKDVELRCDPISGHTALYWYRQSLGQGLEFLIYFQGNSAPDKSGLPSDRFSAERTGGSVSTLTIQRTQQEDSAVYLCASSFPGSGELFFGEGSRLTVL.

This clone was counted only a few times. This chain connects TRBV7-9 to TRBJ2-5; TRBD1 aligns across 10 bases. V lost 1 base and J lost 1; bases outside the gene matches: 6. Per germline, CDR1 SEHNR and CDR2 FQNEAQ (reference sequence). The CDR3 is 17 residues long. This chain's CDR3 is CASSLGWTGGSQETQYF. In DNA, the CDR3 is TGTGCCAGCAGCTTAGGTTGGACAGGGGGGTCCCAAGAGACCCAGTACTTC.

The rearrangement joins TRBV29-1 to TRBJ1-5, with a possible D match to TRBD1 (6 bases). This CDR3 contains 15 residues. With 4 bases removed from V and 4 bases from J, the gap between germline ends came to 17 bases. Germline CDR1 SQVTM, CDR2 ANQGSEA. CDR3 in DNA: TGCAGCGTTGGGTGGGGCACAGGGCAAAATCAGCCCCAGCATTTT. Its protein is CSVGWGTGQNQPQHF.

This chain links TRBV7-9 with TRBJ2-3; 8 nucleotides match TRBD2. Germline assignment: CDR1 SEHNR and CDR2 FQNEAQ (reference sequence). This CDR3 spans 16 amino acids. With 10 bases clipped from V and 0 bases from J, the junction kept 12 bases outside the gene matches. CDR3 in DNA: TGTGCCACCCCACCCCCACTAGCGGCCAGCACAGATACGCAGTATTTT. It yields the protein CATPPPLAASTDTQYF.

This chain joins TRBV7-9 and TRBJ2-3; TRBD2 matches 11 bases. V dropped 5 bases and J dropped 3; count of bases not matched to a gene: 13. CDR1 and CDR2 (germline): SEHNR, FQNEAQ (reference sequence). CDR3 length: 18 amino acids. This CDR3 is CASSPYSGRAGITDTQYF. The CDR3 DNA reads TGTGCCAGCAGCCCGTATAGCGGGAGGGCCGGAATAACAGATACGCAGTATTTT.

The sample holds a few counts of this clone. J is TRBJ1-2 and V is TRBV7-9, with TRBD1 matching 7 bases. This CDR3 is 15 amino acids long. Unmatched junction bases numbered 9, after V lost 4 bases and J lost 4 bases. The germline V gene encodes CDR1 SEHNR and CDR2 FQNEAQ (reference sequence). CDR3 bases: TGTGCCAGCAGCTCACAGGGGCAAATGGCCTATGGCTACACCTTC. It encodes CASSSQGQMAYGYTF.

This chain joins TRBV9 and TRBJ1-2, with TRBD1 matching over 8 bases. Trimming removed 4 bases from V and 6 bases from J; junction bases left unmatched: 17. Germline V gene lookup returns CDR1 SGDLS and CDR2 YYNGEE. The CDR3 loop spans 17 amino acids. For the CDR3, the DNA is TGTGCCAGCAGCCCAGAGGGACAGGACCCTTATCGGAATGGCTACACCTTC. This codes for CASSPEGQDPYRNGYTF. The variable domain in full, completed from reference TRBV9 and TRBJ1-2, reads DSGVTQTPKHLITATGQRVTLRCSPRSGDLSVYWYQQSLDQGLQFLIQYYNGEERAKGNILERFSAQQFPDLHSELNLSSLELGDSALYFCASSPEGQDPYRNGYTFGSGTRLTVV.

The rearrangement joins TRBV4-3 to TRBJ1-3; D not resolved. CDR1 LGHNA and CDR2 YSLEER come from the germline V gene. This CDR3 comprises 17 residues. V dropped 0 bases and J dropped 0 bases, with 12 bases sitting between them. The CDR3 region has the DNA TGCGCCAGCAGCCAAGATCGACACCCGAGCTCTGGAAACACCATATATTTT. Its protein product is CASSQDRHPSSGNTIYF.